This T cell receptor beta chain appears in the sequencing data of a study of blood T cells in healthy people across ages. Study conclusions and caveats: More naive CD4+ cells and higher diversity were found in long-lived than in aged donors.

V gave up 2 bases and J gave up 5 bases, with 16 bases separating them. In germline, CDR1 is MNHEY, CDR2 SVGEGT. There are 15 residues in the CDR3. Primed by a sample-barcoded 5' primer and a J-beta primer mix, a second PCR proceeded for roughly 7 to 11 cycles. MiXCR, run by TCRdb on the 5' RACE reads, gives a single entry per CDR3 protein. Among fewer than 1,000,000 distinct CDR3 sequences listed, around two fifths were seen once. Notes on this clonotype: Its antigen is still unknown.

Caucasian, healthy and from Russia, the donors were aged between about 6 and 90. Each of the donors had 9 to 10 milliliters of peripheral blood drawn into EDTA-treated Vacutainer tubes. The source of this sequence is a man aged 55 to 70 in good health. The sample consisted of blood. This chain connects TRBV6-2 or TRBV6-3 to TRBJ2-7; D may be TRBD2 (5 bases). The CDR3 region has the DNA TGTGCCAGCAGTTACCCGGGGATTTCGTATGACGAGCAGTACTTC. Its protein product is CASSYPGISYDEQYF.